The 32 T cell receptor beta chains listed next were all sequenced from one sample in a study of cytomegalovirus exposure and HLA in healthy donors. Measured with immunoSEQ multiplex PCR; TCRdb has only the in-frame clones, and not every one. The sample includes 250,000 or so clones, roughly 89% of them seen just once. The material sequenced was PBMCs. These receptors all stem from a man aged 18 to 30 in good health and CMV-seronegative.

The table lists this clone with a few counts. The rearrangement links TRBV5-1 to TRBJ1-5, with 7 bases aligning to TRBD1. This CDR3 contains 14 residues. CDR1 is SGHRS and CDR2 is YFSETQ in the germline V gene. The J segment lost 6 bases and the V segment lost 0 bases, leaving 3 bases of the junction unmatched. CDR3 amino acids: CASSLDRGAQPQHF. The CDR3 bases are TGCGCCAGCAGCTTGGACAGGGGAGCTCAGCCCCAGCATTTT.

The J gene is TRBJ1-1, the V gene TRBV2; no clear D. Deletions cut 6 bases from V and 0 bases from J, with 5 bases between. The CDR3 consists of 12 residues. CDR1 is SNHLY, CDR2 FYNNEI, per germline. The CDR3 DNA is TGTGCCAGCAGGCGAGTGAACACTGAAGCTTTCTTT. Protein sequence: CASRRVNTEAFF.

The CDR3 sequence: CASSVTSGVVYEQFF. For the CDR3, the DNA is TGTGCCAGCAGTGTGACTAGCGGGGTTGTCTATGAGCAGTTCTTC. The V call is TRBV28, the J call TRBJ2-1; 11 nucleotides line up with TRBD2. This CDR3 spans 15 amino acids. In germline, CDR1 is MDHEN, CDR2 SYDVKM. The junction had 8 bases not matched to a gene; V was cut back by 5 bases and J by 8 bases. Based on the CDR3 plus reference TRBV28 and TRBJ2-1, the full variable domain is DVKVTQSSRYLVKRTGEKVFLECVQDMDHENMFWYRQDPGLGLRLIYFSYDVKMKEKGDIPEGYSVSREKKERFSLILESASTNQTSMYLCASSVTSGVVYEQFFGPGTRLTVL.

The chain has TRBV4-3 and TRBJ1-2; D is unresolved. Trimming removed 0 bases from V and 4 bases from J, with 12 bases in between. The CDR3 covers 15 residues. Germline assignment: CDR1 LGHNA and CDR2 YSLEER. CDR3 DNA sequence: TGCGCCAGCAGCCAAGACGGCGTCAGGTCCTATGGCTACACCTTC. Translated, it gives CASSQDGVRSYGYTF.

The genes are TRBV5-1 and TRBJ2-7; maybe TRBD2 (5 bases). Per germline, CDR1 SGHRS and CDR2 YFSETQ. The germline V and J ends were trimmed by 4 bases and 0 bases, with 17 bases remaining between them. The CDR3 contains 16 residues. CDR3 bases: TGCGCCAGCAGCCGTTTCGTGGGAGTGAGCTCCTACGAGCAGTACTTC. This codes for CASSRFVGVSSYEQYF.

The chain employs TRBV6-6 and TRBJ2-1, with 14 nucleotides matching TRBD2. This CDR3 has 16 amino acids. With 0 bases clipped from V and 8 bases from J, the junction kept 3 bases outside the gene matches. Germline V gives CDR1 MNHNY, CDR2 SVGAGI (reference sequence). Written as DNA, the CDR3 is TGTGCCAGCAGTTACTCGATGGGACTAGCGGGAGATGAGCAGTTCTTC. This translates into CASSYSMGLAGDEQFF.

The J gene is TRBJ1-3, the V gene TRBV5-6, with D uncertain. The CDR3 length is 14 residues. V was cut by 6 bases and J by 2 bases, with 12 bases left in between. Germline V gene lookup returns CDR1 SGHDT and CDR2 YYEEEE. CDR3 residues: CASTFSAAGNTIYF. The CDR3 region has the DNA TGTGCCAGCACATTTTCGGCGGCTGGAAACACCATATATTTT.

The chain has TRBV15 and TRBJ2-1; TRBD2 matches 10 bases. Trimming cost V 2 bases and J 10 bases; bases outside gene matches: 14. CDR3 length: 17 residues. Germline V lookup: CDR1 LNHNV, CDR2 YYDKDF (reference sequence). CDR3 sequence (DNA): TGTGCCACCAGCAGATCTCGGGCTAGCGGGAGTTCATTGGAGCAGTTCTTC. It translates to CATSRSRASGSSLEQFF. The full variable domain, rest sourced from reference TRBV15 and TRBJ2-1, is DAMVIQNPRYQVTQFGKPVTLSCSQTLNHNVMYWYQQKSSQAPKLLFHYYDKDFNNEADTPDNFQSRRPNTSFCFLDIRSPGLGDTAMYLCATSRSRASGSSLEQFFGPGTRLTVL.

The DNA for the CDR3 is TGTGCCAGCTCACGGCTAGCGAGGTACCAAGAGACCCAGTACTTC. Its translation: CASSRLARYQETQYF. V gene TRBV18 combines with J gene TRBJ2-5; possible D gene TRBD2, 6 bases. Germline loops: CDR1 KGHSH, CDR2 LQKENI. The CDR3 runs to 15 residues. Trimming took 4 bases from V and 0 from J, leaving 12 bases between them.

The chain links TRBV5-6 to TRBJ1-1; tentative D call: TRBD1 (5 bases). This CDR3 is built from 15 residues. Germline V gene sequence: CDR1 SGHDT, CDR2 YYEEEE. V was trimmed by 9 bases and J by 3 bases, leaving 21 bases between them. The DNA of the CDR3 is TGTGCCACCTATGGGGCGGGGGGATCGTACACTGAAGCTTTCTTT. Translating gives CATYGAGGSYTEAFF. Variable domain in full (rest from reference TRBV5-6 and TRBJ1-1): DAGVTQSPTHLIKTRGQQVTLRCSPKSGHDTVSWYQQALGQGPQFIFQYYEEEERQRGNFPDRFSGHQFPNYSSELNVNALLLGDSALYLCATYGAGGSYTEAFFGQGTRLTVV.

This clone showed up just once. The V gene is TRBV6-5, the J gene TRBJ1-6, with TRBD1 identical over 10 bases. V was pared by 5 bases and J by 10 bases, with 5 bases of the junction left unmatched. CDR1 is MNHEY and CDR2 is SVGAGI in the germline V gene. The CDR3 has 14 residues. The CDR3, as DNA: TGTGCCAGCAGTACGGACAGGGGGGGATCACCCCTCCACTTT. It codes for CASSTDRGGSPLHF.

The chain uses TRBV6-1 and TRBJ1-1; TRBD1 is a possible D gene (5 bases). The V and J ends lost 2 bases and 10 bases respectively, with 14 bases between them. CDR3 length: 13 amino acids. Germline-derived CDR1 and CDR2 are MNHNS and SASEGT. DNA for the CDR3: TGTGCCAGCAGTGAATTTGTAGGGGCGCCAGCTTTCTTT. Its translation is CASSEFVGAPAFF.

This sequence joins TRBV6-5 and TRBJ2-2; perhaps TRBD1 as D (6 bases). This CDR3 has 14 amino acids. Germline V gives CDR1 MNHEY, CDR2 SVGAGI. Deletions cut 6 bases from V and 6 bases from J, with 14 bases between. CDR3 residues: CASRPGTKSGELFF. CDR3 nucleotide sequence: TGTGCCAGCAGACCCGGGACAAAGTCCGGGGAGCTGTTTTTT.

The chain is built from TRBV7-2 and TRBJ2-5, with 8 bases fitting TRBD2. CDR1 and CDR2 (germline): SGHTA, FQGNSA. CDR3 length: 14 residues. Trimming at V came to 8 bases and at J to 4 bases, leaving 9 bases not matched to a gene. CDR3 amino acids: CASRHPGLGETQYF. As DNA, the CDR3 is TGTGCCAGCCGCCATCCGGGACTAGGAGAGACCCAGTACTTC. Full variable domain (outside the CDR3, taken from reference TRBV7-2 and TRBJ2-5): GAGVSQSPSNKVTEKGKDVELRCDPISGHTALYWYRQSLGQGLEFLIYFQGNSAPDKSGLPSDRFSAERTGGSVSTLTIQRTQQEDSAVYLCASRHPGLGETQYFGPGTRLLVL.

The chain couples TRBV28 to TRBJ2-7; D perhaps matches TRBD2 (6 bases). Germline lookup yields CDR1 MDHEN and CDR2 SYDVKM. This CDR3 has 16 amino acids. Deletions cut 3 bases from V and 4 bases from J, with 19 bases between. The CDR3 is CASSLGRGGISYEQYF. Written as DNA, the CDR3 is TGTGCCAGCAGTTTGGGACGCGGCGGGATAAGTTACGAGCAGTACTTC. The whole variable domain, filled in from reference TRBV28 and TRBJ2-7, reads DVKVTQSSRYLVKRTGEKVFLECVQDMDHENMFWYRQDPGLGLRLIYFSYDVKMKEKGDIPEGYSVSREKKERFSLILESASTNQTSMYLCASSLGRGGISYEQYFGPGTRLTVT.

The V call is TRBV19, the J call TRBJ2-1, with 8 bases identical to TRBD2. The length of the CDR3 is 15 residues. Germline CDR1 is LNHDA and CDR2 is SQIVND (reference sequence). With V trimmed by 1 base and J by 10 bases, 9 bases remained unmatched. The CDR3 loop reads CASSIVATSAVEQFF. The CDR3, as DNA: TGTGCCAGTAGTATAGTCGCGACTAGCGCGGTGGAGCAGTTCTTC.

This chain uses TRBV2 with TRBJ2-3; D is perhaps TRBD1 (6 bases). With 6 bases removed from V and 0 bases from J, the gap between germline ends came to 10 bases. The CDR3 sequence is 14 residues long. Germline CDR1 SNHLY, CDR2 FYNNEI. The CDR3 protein is CASRHRDSTDTQYF. The CDR3 DNA is TGTGCCAGCAGACACAGGGATAGCACAGATACGCAGTATTTT.

The table lists this clone with a few counts. J is TRBJ1-2 and V is TRBV5-5; 7 bases are a match to TRBD1. V dropped 4 bases and J dropped 3; count of bases not matched to a gene: 9. Germline CDR1 SGHKS, CDR2 YYEKEE (reference sequence). This CDR3 spans 15 amino acids. DNA of the CDR3: TGTGCCAGCAGCCCGTTCCGGCAGGGGGACTATGGCTACACCTTC. Its translation: CASSPFRQGDYGYTF. The whole variable domain, remainder taken from reference TRBV5-5 and TRBJ1-2, is DAGVTQSPTHLIKTRGQQVTLRCSPISGHKSVSWYQQVLGQGPQFIFQYYEKEERGRGNFPDRFSARQFPNYSSELNVNALLLGDSALYLCASSPFRQGDYGYTFGSGTRLTVV.

The chain employs TRBV7-2 and TRBJ2-7, with 8 bases lining up with TRBD2. The germline V gene has CDR1 SGHTA and CDR2 FQGNSA. The length of the CDR3 is 14 residues. The V and J ends lost 6 bases and 0 bases, in that order; junction bases with no gene match: 4. This CDR3 reads CASRAGGSSYEQYF. The CDR3 nucleotides are TGTGCCAGCAGGGCGGGGGGAAGCTCCTACGAGCAGTACTTC.

V gene TRBV27 combines with J gene TRBJ1-6; the D gene is possibly TRBD1 (6 bases). V lost 6 bases and J lost 7, with 13 bases in between. Germline CDR1 MNHEY, CDR2 SMNVEV (reference sequence). The CDR3 is 14 residues long. The CDR3 DNA is TGTGCCAGCAGGGATGGACAGACCAATTCACCCCTCCACTTT. Encoded protein: CASRDGQTNSPLHF.

This sequence joins TRBV2 and TRBJ1-1; TRBD1 might be the D (5 bases). Trimming left V 0 bases short and J 11 bases short, with 7 bases between. This CDR3 has 11 amino acids. Germline-derived CDR1 and CDR2 are SNHLY and FYNNEI. In DNA form, the CDR3 reads TGTGCCAGCAGTGAAGCGGGGGGGGCTTTCTTT. Residues: CASSEAGGAFF.

The chain links TRBV28 to TRBJ2-5, with 9 bases that match TRBD1. Trimming at V came to 2 bases and at J to 4 bases, leaving 5 bases not matched to a gene. CDR1 is MDHEN and CDR2 is SYDVKM in the germline V gene. The CDR3 is 15 amino acids. CDR3: CASSLMTGGGETQYF. Here the CDR3 DNA reads TGTGCCAGCAGTTTAATGACAGGGGGAGGAGAGACCCAGTACTTC.

The V and J genes are TRBV6-5 and TRBJ2-6; D is unresolved. The ends were cut back, 5 bases at V and 4 bases at J, with 9 bases in the middle. This CDR3 has 14 amino acids. The germline CDR1 and CDR2 sequences are MNHEY and SVGAGI. The CDR3 spells CASSGSAGANVLTF. The CDR3 DNA follows: TGTGCCAGCAGTGGCAGCGCCGGGGCCAACGTCCTGACTTTC.

The chain is built from TRBV27 and TRBJ1-6; TRBD1 matches at 11 bases. This CDR3 comprises 14 residues. CDR1 is MNHEY, CDR2 SMNVEV, per germline (reference sequence). The ends lost 6 bases at V and 11 bases at J; junction bases unmatched: 6. The CDR3 DNA is TGTGCCAGCAGCTCCGGGACAGGGGGAACACCCCTCCACTTT. Its protein product is CASSSGTGGTPLHF.

This clone came up a few times. This chain links TRBV28 with TRBJ2-2; possibly TRBD2 for D (6 bases). Germline loops: CDR1 MDHEN, CDR2 SYDVKM. The CDR3 sequence is 12 residues long. The ends were cut back, 8 bases at V and 7 bases at J, with 11 bases in the middle. The DNA for the CDR3 is TGTGCCAGCGCCAACGGGGGCGGGGAGCTGTTTTTT. Translated: CASANGGGELFF.

The gene calls are TRBV5-4 and TRBJ1-2, with D unresolved. Per the germline V gene, CDR1 is SGHNT and CDR2 is YYREEE (reference sequence). The length of the CDR3 is 15 residues. Trimming cost V 0 bases and J 8 bases, with 17 bases left between them. CDR3: CASSLVGSVGGGYTF. Here the CDR3 DNA reads TGTGCCAGCAGCTTGGTGGGCTCGGTGGGTGGCGGCTACACCTTC. The full variable domain, rest sourced from reference TRBV5-4 and TRBJ1-2, is ETGVTQSPTHLIKTRGQQVTLRCSSQSGHNTVSWYQQALGQGPQFIFQYYREEENGRGNFPPRFSGLQFPNYSSELNVNALELDDSALYLCASSLVGSVGGGYTFGSGTRLTVV.

As DNA, the CDR3 is TGTGCCAGCAGCTTACAGACAGGGGCTAACTATGGCTACACCTTC. This sequence encodes CASSLQTGANYGYTF. This chain connects TRBV7-9 to TRBJ1-2; TRBD1 matches 8 bases. This CDR3 is 15 amino acids long. From germline, CDR1 is SEHNR and CDR2 FQNEAQ (reference sequence). Trimming took 2 bases from V and 0 from J; bases not matched to a gene: 2.

The rearrangement joins TRBV18 to TRBJ1-5; D remains unclear. The CDR3 is made up of 16 amino acids. V was cut by 3 bases and J by 3 bases, with 15 bases left in between. Germline loops: CDR1 KGHSH, CDR2 LQKENI. The chain's CDR3 is CASSPSPGGNNQPQHF. DNA of the CDR3: TGTGCCAGCTCACCGTCTCCGGGAGGGAACAATCAGCCCCAGCATTTT.

J is TRBJ2-5 and V is TRBV4-1; TRBD1 is a possible D gene (5 bases). From germline, CDR1 is MGHRA and CDR2 YSYEKL. The CDR3 is 15 amino acids. Deletions cut 5 bases from V and 2 bases from J, with 15 bases between. The CDR3 DNA follows: TGCGCCAGCAGCGCCAGGGTAGGGAATCAAGAGACCCAGTACTTC. Amino acid sequence: CASSARVGNQETQYF.

This clone is a singleton in its sample. The chain joins TRBV18 to TRBJ1-5, with TRBD1 matching over 8 bases. The CDR3 sequence is 17 residues long. Looked up from germline, CDR1 is KGHSH and CDR2 is LQKENI. J was trimmed by 6 bases and V by 2 bases; bases with no gene match: 12. Here the CDR3 reads CASSPGGAGGMGQPQHF. The DNA for the CDR3 is TGTGCCAGCTCACCAGGTGGGGCAGGGGGCATGGGTCAGCCCCAGCATTTT.

The chain couples TRBV28 to TRBJ1-2, with TRBD1 matching over 8 bases. Germline CDR1 reads MDHEN; CDR2 reads SYDVKM. CDR3 length equals 12 residues. Trimming took 6 bases from V and 9 from J; bases not matched to a gene: 6. The CDR3 protein is CASSPRTGSYTF. Written as DNA, the CDR3 is TGTGCCAGCAGCCCAAGGACAGGGAGCTACACCTTC.

The chain recombines TRBV5-1 with TRBJ1-1; D might be TRBD1 (5 bases). Germline CDR1 is SGHRS and CDR2 is YFSETQ. Trimming stripped 3 bases from V and 0 bases from J, with 12 bases between. This CDR3 is built from 15 residues. The CDR3 DNA reads TGCGCCAGCAGCTGGAATGGACACATGAACACTGAAGCTTTCTTT. Its translation is CASSWNGHMNTEAFF.